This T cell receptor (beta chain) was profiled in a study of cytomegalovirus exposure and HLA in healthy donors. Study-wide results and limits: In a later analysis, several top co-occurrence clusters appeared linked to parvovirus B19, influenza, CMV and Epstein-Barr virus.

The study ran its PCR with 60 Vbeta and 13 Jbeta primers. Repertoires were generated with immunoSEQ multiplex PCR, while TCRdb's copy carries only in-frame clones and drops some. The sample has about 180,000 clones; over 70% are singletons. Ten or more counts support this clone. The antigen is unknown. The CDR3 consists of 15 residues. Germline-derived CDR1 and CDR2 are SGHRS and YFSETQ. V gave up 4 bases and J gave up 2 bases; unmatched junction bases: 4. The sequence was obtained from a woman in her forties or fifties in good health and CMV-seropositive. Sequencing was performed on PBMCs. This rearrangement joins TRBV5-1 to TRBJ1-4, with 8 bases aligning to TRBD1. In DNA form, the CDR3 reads TGCGCCAGCAGCATAGGACAGGGCACTAATGAAAAACTGTTTTTT. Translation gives CASSIGQGTNEKLFF.